This paragraph reports one TCR beta chain. Using RNA template, CDR3s of TCR alpha and beta were amplified with iRepertoire arm-PCR. Input was about 95-400 ng of tissue mRNA or PBMC total RNA. TCRdb analysed the multiplex PCR reads with MiXCR anew, one entry per CDR3 protein. The sample lists over 80,000 distinct CDR3 sequences, 40% occurring once. The V and J ends lost 0 bases and 10 bases, in that order; junction bases with no gene match: 6. Germline V gene lookup returns CDR1 DFQATT and CDR2 SNEGSKA (reference sequence). This CDR3 spans 14 amino acids. The sample comes from a study of glioma-infiltrating T cells.

The origin of this receptor is a human donor with low-grade glioma or glioblastoma, undergoing nonglioma brain surgery, or in good health (not recorded which). Sequenced sample: glioma tissue, nonneoplastic brain tissue, or PBMCs (not recorded which). The rearrangement uses TRBV20-1 and TRBJ2-1; 10 positions match TRBD2. The CDR3 protein is CSAREAGGPEEQFF. The CDR3 DNA follows: TGCAGTGCTAGAGAAGCGGGAGGGCCTGAAGAGCAGTTCTTC.